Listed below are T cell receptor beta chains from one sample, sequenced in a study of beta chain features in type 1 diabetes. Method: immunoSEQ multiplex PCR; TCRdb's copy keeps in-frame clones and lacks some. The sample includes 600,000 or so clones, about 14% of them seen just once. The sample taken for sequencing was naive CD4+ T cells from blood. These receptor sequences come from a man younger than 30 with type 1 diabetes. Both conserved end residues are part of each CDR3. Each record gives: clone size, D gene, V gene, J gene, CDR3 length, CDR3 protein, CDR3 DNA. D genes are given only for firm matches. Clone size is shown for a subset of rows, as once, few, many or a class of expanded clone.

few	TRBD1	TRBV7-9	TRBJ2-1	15	CASSSPGQSYNEQFF	TGTGCCAGCAGCTCTCCGGGACAGTCCTACAATGAGCAGTTCTTC
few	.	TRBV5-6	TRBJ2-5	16	CASRATGTLSQETQYF	TGTGCCAGCAGAGCGACAGGAACGCTAAGTCAAGAGACCCAGTACTTC
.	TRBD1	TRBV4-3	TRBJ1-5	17	CASSRQFRGQGDQPQHF	TGCGCCAGCAGCCGGCAATTCAGGGGCCAGGGGGATCAGCCCCAGCATTTT
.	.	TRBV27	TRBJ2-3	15	CASSRSRELIDTQYF	TGTGCCAGCAGTCGGTCCCGGGAGCTCATAGATACGCAGTATTTT
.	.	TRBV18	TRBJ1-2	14	CASSPSRANYGYTF	TGTGCCAGCTCACCGTCCCGGGCCAACTATGGCTACACCTTC
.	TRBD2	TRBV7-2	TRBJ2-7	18	CASSLGPRARREWYEQYF	TGTGCCAGCAGCTTAGGGCCCCGGGCGAGGCGGGAGTGGTACGAGCAGTACTTC
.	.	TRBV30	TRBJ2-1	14	CAWSSGSSYNEQFF	TGTGCCTGGAGTTCGGGTAGCTCCTACAATGAGCAGTTCTTC
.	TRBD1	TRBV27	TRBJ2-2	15	CASSFRQGATGELFF	TGTGCCAGCAGTTTTCGGCAGGGGGCCACCGGGGAGCTGTTTTTT
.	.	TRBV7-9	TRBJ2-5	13	CASTLTGQETQYF	TGTGCCAGCACCCTGACAGGCCAAGAGACCCAGTACTTC
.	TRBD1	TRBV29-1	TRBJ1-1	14	CSVRQTGANTEAFF	TGCAGCGTTAGACAAACAGGGGCGAACACTGAAGCTTTCTTT